This T cell receptor beta chain was retrieved from a study of spatial heterogeneity in lung cancer. General study findings and limits: The study found that expanded intratumoral alpha and beta TCR counts tracked tumor mutation counts.

This clonotype came up many times. Its cognate antigen is unknown. Time point of the sample: sample taken at primary tumor resection. There were roughly 78 donors, all of them untreated patients with early-stage non-small cell lung cancer. Unsorted whole RNA from tumor, nontumor lung or frozen PBMC underwent sequencing. Trimming took off 7 bases at V and 5 bases at J, with 20 bases between the two ends. In germline, CDR1 is MNHEY, CDR2 SMNVEV (reference sequence). The CDR3 extends over 16 amino acids. TCRdb re-derived calls from the 5' RACE reads in MiXCR, one entry per CDR3 protein. The sample has 17,000 or so distinct CDR3 sequences, roughly 6.2% seen once.

This specimen consisted of lung tumor tissue, obtained at surgery. V usage is TRBV27 and J usage is TRBJ2-2, with unresolved D. This sequence originates from a male donor with early-stage non-small cell lung cancer. CDR3 region: CASMNSGYWVTGELFF. The CDR3 DNA sequence: TGTGCCAGCATGAATTCCGGGTATTGGGTGACCGGGGAGCTGTTTTTT.